The present entry profiles one T cell receptor beta chain with its context. What it binds is unknown. TCRdb's table, derived via immunoSEQ multiplex PCR, lists solely in-frame clones and lacks some. The sample shows approximately 200,000 clones, around 86% of them seen only once. The source of the sample is a study of T cell responses to AZD1222 COVID-19 vaccine. Study-level results: Repertoires were collected only later (after the peak T cell response had occurred). Baseline seropositivity occurred in only a handful of AZD1222 recipients.

Per the germline V gene, CDR1 is SGHAT and CDR2 is FQNNGV. V dropped 6 bases and J dropped 0; count of bases not matched to a gene: 12. CDR3 length equals 17 residues. The chain uses TRBV11-2 and TRBJ2-3; 7 positions agree with TRBD2. The material sequenced was peripheral blood, taken on day 0 of MenACWY control vaccination. This receptor was identified in an adult in good health. For the CDR3, the DNA is TGTGCCAGCAGACTCCCTTTGGCTAGCGGTAGCACAGATACGCAGTATTTT. This translates into CASRLPLASGSTDTQYF.